This TCR beta chain was documented in a study of shared clonotypes between healthy human individuals. At a deep level, the assay was run. Generated by immunoSEQ multiplex PCR, the TCRdb table keeps only in-frame clones and is missing some. The sample has some 1 million clones; about 75% are singletons. V was pared by 2 bases and J by 5 bases, with 6 bases between. CDR1 and CDR2 from the germline V gene are MDHEN and SYDVKM. CDR3 length: 12 amino acids. Details on this clone: This specimen includes other DNA sequences encoding the same CDR3.

The V call is TRBV28, the J call TRBJ1-2; no clear D gene. The origin of this receptor is a man aged 18 to 30 in good health. Sequencing input: memory CD4+ T cells sorted from blood. Subset in this sample: CD45RA-negative fraction. The DNA for the CDR3 is TGTGCCAGCAGTTTAACGAGGTATGGCTACACCTTC. It is translated as CASSLTRYGYTF.